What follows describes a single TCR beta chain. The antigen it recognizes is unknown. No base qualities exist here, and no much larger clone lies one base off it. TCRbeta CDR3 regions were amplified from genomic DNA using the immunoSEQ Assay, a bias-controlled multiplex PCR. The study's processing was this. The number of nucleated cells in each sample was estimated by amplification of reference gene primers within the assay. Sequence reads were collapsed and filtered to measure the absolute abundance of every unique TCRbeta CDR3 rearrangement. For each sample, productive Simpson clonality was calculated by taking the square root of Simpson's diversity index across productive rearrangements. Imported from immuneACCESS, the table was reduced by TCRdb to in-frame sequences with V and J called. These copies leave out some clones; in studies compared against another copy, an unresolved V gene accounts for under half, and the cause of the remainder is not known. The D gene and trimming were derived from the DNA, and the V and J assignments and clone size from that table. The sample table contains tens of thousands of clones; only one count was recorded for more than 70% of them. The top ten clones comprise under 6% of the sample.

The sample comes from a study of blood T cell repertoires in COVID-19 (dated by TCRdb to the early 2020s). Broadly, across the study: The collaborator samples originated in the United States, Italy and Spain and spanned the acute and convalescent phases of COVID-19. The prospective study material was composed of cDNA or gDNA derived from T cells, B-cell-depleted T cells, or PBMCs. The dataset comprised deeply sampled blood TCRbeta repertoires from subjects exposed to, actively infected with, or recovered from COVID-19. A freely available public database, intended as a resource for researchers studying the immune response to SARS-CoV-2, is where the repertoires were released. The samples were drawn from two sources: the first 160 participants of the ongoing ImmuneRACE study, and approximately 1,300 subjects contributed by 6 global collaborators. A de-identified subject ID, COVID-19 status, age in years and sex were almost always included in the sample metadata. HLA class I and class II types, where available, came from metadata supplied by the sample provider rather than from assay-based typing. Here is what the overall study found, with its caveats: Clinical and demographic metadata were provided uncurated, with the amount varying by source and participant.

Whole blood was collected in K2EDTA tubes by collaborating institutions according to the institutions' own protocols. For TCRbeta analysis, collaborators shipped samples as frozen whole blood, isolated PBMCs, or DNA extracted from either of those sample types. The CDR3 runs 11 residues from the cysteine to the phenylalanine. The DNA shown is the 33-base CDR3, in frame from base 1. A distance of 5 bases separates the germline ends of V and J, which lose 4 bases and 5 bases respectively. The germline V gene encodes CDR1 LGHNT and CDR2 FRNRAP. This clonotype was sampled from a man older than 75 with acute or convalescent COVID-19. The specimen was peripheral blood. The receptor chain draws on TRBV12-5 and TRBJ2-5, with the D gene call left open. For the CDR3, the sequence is CASGSYETQYF. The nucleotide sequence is TGTGCTAGTGGTTCGTATGAGACCCAGTACTTC.